The 2 T cell receptor beta chains in this list originate from one sample, sequenced in a study of cytomegalovirus exposure and HLA in healthy donors. PCR amplification relied on 60 Vbeta primers (plus 13 Jbeta primers). Libraries were prepared by immunoSEQ multiplex PCR; TCRdb keeps only in-frame clonotypes and omits some of them. The repertoire includes some 110,000 clones, around three quarters of them detected once, and roughly 13% sits in the top ten. The sequenced material came from PBMCs. The source is a woman in her forties in good health and CMV-seropositive.

V is TRBV5-6 and J is TRBJ1-1; 9 positions agree with TRBD1. With V trimmed by 7 bases and J by 4 bases, 11 bases remained unmatched. The germline V gene has CDR1 SGHDT and CDR2 YYEEEE. CDR3 length: 15 residues. The CDR3 region has the DNA TGTGCCAGCTCCCGCCCGGGACAGGGTGTCACTGAAGCTTTCTTT. As protein: CASSRPGQGVTEAFF.

The V and J genes are TRBV2 and TRBJ1-3; possible D gene TRBD1, 6 bases. V shed 5 bases and J shed 0 bases, with 14 bases lying between them. The CDR3 totals 16 residues. Per the germline V gene, CDR1 is SNHLY and CDR2 is FYNNEI. CDR3 coding DNA: TGTGCCAGCAGTTCACAGGGAGCAAGCTCTGGAAACACCATATATTTT. It specifies CASSSQGASSGNTIYF.